Detailed here is one T cell receptor (beta chain). This sample was taken from a study of control samples from healthy donors and cancer patients. Profiling relied on immunoSEQ multiplex PCR, and the TCRdb table lists in-frame clones only, not all of them. The sample carries approximately 100,000 clones, 88% recorded once. The CDR3 spans 13 residues. V shed 7 bases and J shed 8 bases, with 14 bases lying between them. The TCR sequence derives from a man aged 25 to 40 in good health. The chain uses TRBV12-3 or TRBV12-4 and TRBJ1-4; D is unresolved. The source material was blood. CDR3 amino acids: CASKGGAQEKLFF. In nucleotides, the CDR3 is TGTGCCAGCAAGGGCGGAGCGCAAGAAAAACTGTTTTTT.